The T cell receptor (beta chain) under discussion was sequenced for a study of T cell repertoires in cytomegalovirus infection. Study-wide background: Both a matching HLA type and CMV infection were indicated by public TCR beta signatures. Study-wide results and caveats: HLA-C-restricted, CMV-specific TCR beta clonotypes were dominant ex vivo. CMV carriers having the relevant HLA were flagged by cumulative public TCR beta family frequency.

TCRdb independently ran MiXCR on the reads; one entry per CDR3 protein. This table has hundreds of thousands of distinct CDR3 sequences, less than 25% appearing once. As concerns this clonotype: Its antigen is unknown.

The V segment lost 6 bases and the J segment 6 bases; nucleotides outside the gene matches: 11. The length of the CDR3 is 16 residues. The germline gives CDR1 ENHRY, CDR2 SYGVKD. Specimen: CD8+ T cells from PBMCs. This sequence originates from a human donor in good health (CMV status not recorded). Some clones in this sample may be carry-over from other donors' samples. V usage is TRBV10-3 and J usage is TRBJ2-2; 9 nucleotides align to TRBD1. CDR3 loop: CAISFDRDRVSGELFF. For the CDR3, the DNA is TGTGCCATCAGCTTCGACCGGGACAGGGTGTCCGGGGAGCTGTTTTTT.